A single sample gave rise to the 23 T cell receptor beta chains below, sequenced in a study of beta chain features in type 1 diabetes. Findings and caveats of the study: Type 1 diabetes patients showed a moderate but significant shortening of TCRB CDR3s in all four CD4+ subsets.

The study reverse transcribed the entire isolated RNA, so it sequenced expressed TCRB transcripts. TCRdb's table, derived via immunoSEQ multiplex PCR, lists solely in-frame clones and lacks some. The sample has fewer than 300,000 clones, about a tenth seen once; the top ten hold around 0.017%. Which antigens these TCRs recognize remains unknown. Material for sequencing was naive CD4+ T cells from blood. Receptor source: a man between 25 and 39 years old with type 1 diabetes.

This rearrangement joins TRBV5-1 to TRBJ1-1; 7 nucleotides match TRBD1. This CDR3 contains 13 residues. The V segment lost 8 bases and the J segment 4 bases; nucleotides outside the gene matches: 8. CDR1 is SGHRS, CDR2 YFSETQ, per germline. The CDR3 reads CASSRQGRTEAFF. Here the CDR3 DNA reads TGCGCCAGTAGCAGACAGGGACGCACTGAAGCTTTCTTT.

In its sample, this clone was seen a few times. The CDR3 DNA reads TGCGCCAGCAGCTTGGCCGGGATAAGCGGCTACACCTTC. Translating gives CASSLAGISGYTF. The chain has TRBV5-1 and TRBJ1-2; no definite D call. The germline gives CDR1 SGHRS, CDR2 YFSETQ. V was trimmed by 0 bases and J by 8 bases, leaving 11 bases between them. The CDR3 has 13 residues.

This chain links TRBV7-6 with TRBJ2-1; 10 bases map to TRBD1. With 0 bases clipped from V and 9 bases from J, the junction kept 14 bases outside the gene matches. The CDR3 consists of 18 residues. CDR1 is SGHVS, CDR2 FNYEAQ, per germline. CDR3 protein: CASSLAVDRGPLVGEQFF. The CDR3 bases are TGTGCCAGCAGCTTAGCGGTAGACAGGGGGCCCCTAGTGGGTGAGCAGTTCTTC.

This clone was picked up a small number of times. At the DNA level, this CDR3 is encoded by other sequences in the same sample as well. The J gene is TRBJ2-3, the V gene TRBV5-1, with a possible D match to TRBD1 (5 bases). CDR3 size: 14 residues. V was cut by 0 bases and J by 3 bases, with 8 bases left in between. Germline assignment: CDR1 SGHRS and CDR2 YFSETQ. CDR3 protein: CASSLGGLTDTQYF. The CDR3 DNA follows: TGCGCCAGCAGCTTGGGGGGCTTAACAGATACGCAGTATTTT.

The rearrangement uses TRBV5-4 and TRBJ2-1; 9 nucleotides line up with TRBD1. Looked up from germline, CDR1 is SGHNT and CDR2 is YYREEE (reference sequence). The V gene end was trimmed by 5 bases and the J gene end by 9 bases; junction bases not matched to a gene: 12. The CDR3 runs 15 residues. Here the CDR3 DNA reads TGTGCCAGCAGACAGGACAGGGGAATACGGGGTGAGCAGTTCTTC. Translation gives CASRQDRGIRGEQFF. The whole variable domain, filled in from reference TRBV5-4 and TRBJ2-1, reads ETGVTQSPTHLIKTRGQQVTLRCSSQSGHNTVSWYQQALGQGPQFIFQYYREEENGRGNFPPRFSGLQFPNYSSELNVNALELDDSALYLCASRQDRGIRGEQFFGPGTRLTVL.

The table lists this clone with a few counts. In DNA form, the CDR3 reads TGTGCCTGGAGTTCACGGGGACACACAGATACGCAGTATTTT. Translated: CAWSSRGHTDTQYF. The chain carries TRBV30 and TRBJ2-3, with D possibly matching TRBD1 (6 bases). V dropped 2 bases and J dropped 2 bases, with 11 bases sitting between them. This CDR3 has 14 residues. Germline-derived CDR1 and CDR2 are GTSNPN and SVGIG (reference sequence).

The chain couples TRBV6-1 to TRBJ2-7, with D perhaps TRBD1 (6 bases). The V gene lost 5 bases and the J gene lost 4 bases, with 12 bases spanning the gap. The CDR3 length is 13 residues. The germline gives CDR1 MNHNS, CDR2 SASEGT. CDR3 bases: TGTGCCAGCAGTTTCCAGGGGCAGTACGAGCAGTACTTC. This encodes CASSFQGQYEQYF.

The rearrangement joins TRBV30 to TRBJ2-3; 8 nucleotides match TRBD2. The ends lost 1 base at V and 5 bases at J; junction bases unmatched: 2. The CDR3 sequence is 13 residues long. From germline, CDR1 is GTSNPN and CDR2 SVGIG (reference sequence). CDR3 residues: CAWSGGLVDTQYF. The CDR3 coding sequence is TGTGCCTGGAGTGGGGGACTAGTAGATACGCAGTATTTT.

This clone has just a few counts. V is TRBV28 and J is TRBJ1-2, with D possibly being TRBD1 (6 bases). The germline gives CDR1 MDHEN, CDR2 SYDVKM. The CDR3 sequence is 16 residues long. The germline V and J ends were trimmed by 5 bases and 4 bases, with 20 bases remaining between them. The CDR3 nucleotides read TGTGCCAGCAGTCCACCCCCGCCAGGGGTGGCCTATGGCTACACCTTC. Translation: CASSPPPPGVAYGYTF.

This clone was counted a few times. This chain connects TRBV12-2 to TRBJ2-5; the DNA was not compared with TRBD1, the D call given in the table. TRBV12-2 is reported as a pseudogene. There are 11 residues in the CDR3. This chain's CDR3 is CASRPKETQYF. In DNA form, the CDR3 reads TGTGCAAGTCGTCCCAAAGAGACCCAGTACTTC.

This clone showed up just a few times. The chain recombines TRBV7-2 with TRBJ2-3, with D possibly matching TRBD1 (6 bases). Per the germline V gene, CDR1 is SGHTA and CDR2 is FQGNSA. This CDR3 has 13 residues. Trimming shortened V by 6 bases and J by 1 base, and 8 bases separated the two germline ends. The CDR3 spells CASRAGGTDTQYF. The CDR3 coding sequence is TGTGCCAGCAGGGCAGGGGGCACAGATACGCAGTATTTT.

V and J are TRBV11-2 and TRBJ2-3; perhaps TRBD1 as D (6 bases). Per germline, CDR1 SGHAT and CDR2 FQNNGV. Trimming stripped 7 bases from V and 1 base from J, with 9 bases between. The CDR3 runs 13 residues. DNA of the CDR3: TGTGCCAGCACGGACAGACGCACAGATACGCAGTATTTT. It yields the protein CASTDRRTDTQYF.

The rearrangement joins TRBV11-2 to TRBJ2-2; D might be TRBD1 (6 bases). Germline lookup yields CDR1 SGHAT and CDR2 FQNNGV. V shed 4 bases and J shed 1 base, with 10 bases lying between them. This CDR3 region has 15 residues. CDR3 coding DNA: TGTGCCAGCAGCTCCGGGACAAAGAACACCGGGGAGCTGTTTTTT. Translating gives CASSSGTKNTGELFF.

CDR3 region: CASNQGSSETQYF. For the CDR3, the DNA is TGTGCTAGTAACCAGGGAAGTTCGGAGACCCAGTACTTC. The chain is built from TRBV12-5 and TRBJ2-5, with a possible D match to TRBD1 (5 bases). Trimming pared 8 bases from V and 5 bases from J, leaving 15 bases between. CDR1 is LGHNT and CDR2 is FRNRAP in the germline V gene. CDR3 length equals 13 residues.

The sample holds a few counts of this clone. The rearrangement joins TRBV28 to TRBJ2-7; 7 bases are a match to TRBD1. This CDR3 has 12 residues. Trimming cost V 5 bases and J 6 bases; bases outside gene matches: 4. Germline values: CDR1 MDHEN, CDR2 SYDVKM. This CDR3 reads CASSLGQAEQYF. CDR3 nucleotides: TGTGCCAGCAGTCTCGGACAGGCCGAGCAGTACTTC.

V and J are TRBV18 and TRBJ2-3, with 7 bases matching TRBD1. This CDR3 has 16 residues. V was clipped by 6 bases and J by 4 bases; unmatched bases: 13. Germline CDR1 KGHSH, CDR2 LQKENI. The chain's CDR3 is CASSRDRVPLSDTQYF. CDR3 nucleotide sequence: TGTGCCAGCTCGCGAGACAGGGTGCCTTTATCAGATACGCAGTATTTT.

This chain links TRBV5-4 with TRBJ1-6; 9 nucleotides line up with TRBD1. CDR1 SGHNT and CDR2 YYREEE come from the germline V gene (reference sequence). This CDR3 has 16 residues. V trimming: 4 bases; J trimming: 6 bases; junction bases outside the gene matches: 8. CDR3 protein: CASSQRTGEVNSPLHF. The CDR3 region has the DNA TGTGCCAGCAGCCAACGGACAGGGGAGGTTAATTCACCCCTCCACTTT.

The rearrangement joins TRBV28 to TRBJ1-2, with D possibly matching TRBD1 (6 bases). Trimming took 9 bases from V and 0 from J, leaving 11 bases between them. The CDR3 loop spans 13 amino acids. Germline V CDR1 and CDR2: MDHEN, SYDVKM. In DNA form, the CDR3 reads TGTGCCAGTTCGACAGGACCTAACTATGGCTACACCTTC. Its translation: CASSTGPNYGYTF.

This chain connects TRBV5-4 to TRBJ2-2; 8 positions agree with TRBD1. The germline gives CDR1 SGHNT, CDR2 YYREEE (reference sequence). This CDR3 region has 16 residues. The trim removed 6 bases at V and 4 bases at J, leaving 11 bases unmatched. As DNA, the CDR3 is TGTGCCAGCACCGTAGGACAGGGCCCTATCACCGGGGAGCTGTTTTTT. Translating gives CASTVGQGPITGELFF.

This clone was observed a few times. V is TRBV20-1 and J is TRBJ1-2; no clear D. The CDR3 contains 11 residues. V dropped 5 bases and J dropped 2 bases, with 6 bases sitting between them. From germline, CDR1 is DFQATT and CDR2 SNEGSKA (reference sequence). CDR3 nucleotides: TGCAGTGCTGCCGCGAACTATGGCTACACCTTC. As protein: CSAAANYGYTF.

Only a few counts were recorded for this clone. The chain joins TRBV2 to TRBJ2-1, with D hard to call. Deletions cut 6 bases from V and 6 bases from J, with 15 bases between. The germline gives CDR1 SNHLY, CDR2 FYNNEI. The CDR3 runs 14 residues. CDR3 coding DNA: TGTGCCAGCAGCCAAGGCTGGCGAGGCAATGAGCAGTTCTTC. This gives the protein CASSQGWRGNEQFF.

This clone was counted between two and nine times. V and J are TRBV7-2 and TRBJ1-1; TRBD1 might be the D (6 bases). The length of the CDR3 is 13 residues. Germline V gene lookup returns CDR1 SGHTA and CDR2 FQGNSA. With 1 base removed from V and 7 bases from J, the gap between germline ends came to 10 bases. This CDR3 is CASSLVPGVEAFF. The CDR3 bases are TGTGCCAGCAGCTTAGTGCCAGGGGTTGAAGCTTTCTTT.

This clone was seen more than once but under ten times. The CDR3 protein is CASSSGQGGYIQYF. Here the CDR3 DNA reads TGTGCCAGCAGCTCGGGACAGGGAGGATACATTCAGTACTTC. The rearrangement joins TRBV28 to TRBJ2-4, with 9 bases lining up with TRBD1. V lost 6 bases and J lost 8; bases outside the gene matches: 8. Germline V gene lookup returns CDR1 MDHEN and CDR2 SYDVKM. The CDR3 extends over 14 amino acids.